This is a list of T cell receptor beta chains from one sample in a study of T cell changes during pregnancy in multiple sclerosis. Assay: immunoSEQ multiplex PCR; the TCRdb copy retains only in-frame clones and omits some. The profile shows around 63,000 clones, about nine tenths of them singletons. Sequences were derived from peripheral blood, sampled after pregnancy. These receptors came from a female donor in good health, enrolled as a control in a pregnancy study. The CDR3 runs from the conserved cysteine through the conserved F or W. A D gene is named only where the DNA matches it firmly. Expanded clones are given a class, and other clones once, few, many or no size at all.

size | J | V | D | CDR3 | DNA
once | TRBJ1-1 | TRBV11-2 | NA | CASSLEASEAFF | TGTGCCAGCAGCTTAGAAGCCTCTGAAGCTTTCTTT
NA | TRBJ1-1 | TRBV19 | TRBD1 | CASTRDRDDTEAFF | TGTGCCAGTACCAGAGACAGGGACGACACTGAAGCTTTCTTT
NA | TRBJ2-1 | TRBV11-3 | TRBD2 | CASSFGGENEQFF | TGTGCCAGCAGCTTCGGGGGGGAAAATGAGCAGTTCTTC
NA | TRBJ1-5 | TRBV7-6 | NA | CASSPGGPPINQPQHF | TGTGCCAGCAGCCCGGGAGGGCCACCCATCAATCAGCCCCAGCATTTT
NA | TRBJ1-1 | TRBV9 | NA | CATFTRTAANTEAFF | TGTGCCACCTTCACTCGGACAGCGGCGAACACTGAAGCTTTCTTT
NA | TRBJ1-1 | TRBV6-5 | NA | CASSYSPGWDTEAFF | TGTGCCAGCAGTTACTCGCCGGGGTGGGACACTGAAGCTTTCTTT
NA | TRBJ2-1 | TRBV19 | NA | CASNSGPRNEQFF | TGTGCCAGTAATTCAGGGCCCCGGAATGAGCAGTTCTTC
NA | TRBJ2-2 | TRBV4-3 | NA | CASSQEPRGSAGELFF | TGCGCCAGCAGCCAAGAACCCAGGGGCTCCGCCGGGGAGCTGTTTTTT
NA | TRBJ1-3 | TRBV18 | NA | CASSPPAPSRENTIYF | TGTGCCAGCTCACCACCGGCTCCCAGTCGGGAAAACACCATATATTTT
NA | TRBJ2-2 | TRBV5-1 | TRBD1 | CASQREGQGDTGELFF | TGCGCCAGCCAAAGAGAAGGACAGGGGGACACCGGGGAGCTGTTTTTT
few | TRBJ1-1 | TRBV18 | NA | CASSPSVVRGPEAFF | TGTGCCAGCTCACCATCGGTGGTTCGTGGGCCTGAAGCTTTCTTT
NA | TRBJ2-7 | TRBV28 | NA | CASSTTGLASYEQYF | TGTGCCAGCAGTACTACGGGACTGGCCTCCTACGAGCAGTACTTC
NA | TRBJ1-2 | TRBV30 | NA | CAWSVRQGNYGYTF | TGTGCCTGGAGTGTACGGCAGGGCAACTATGGCTACACCTTC
NA | TRBJ2-3 | TRBV15 | TRBD2 | CATSRASGGSTDTQYF | TGTGCCACCAGCAGAGCCAGCGGGGGAAGCACAGATACGCAGTATTTT
medium-sized | TRBJ2-2 | TRBV30 | TRBD2 | CARKTSGGIYTGELFF | TGTGCCCGAAAAACTAGCGGGGGGATTTATACCGGGGAGCTGTTTTTT
NA | TRBJ1-3 | TRBV4-2 | NA | CASSQDRYRKNSGNTIYF | TGTGCCAGCAGCCAAGATCGGTACAGGAAAAACTCTGGAAACACCATATATTTT
NA | TRBJ1-2 | TRBV30 | TRBD1 | CAWAWPGQTNYGYTF | TGTGCCTGGGCTTGGCCGGGACAGACTAACTATGGCTACACCTTC
NA | TRBJ2-7 | TRBV30 | NA | CAWSVTVGACYEQYF | TGTGCCTGGAGTGTAACTGTGGGGGCCTGCTACGAGCAGTACTTC
few | TRBJ2-7 | TRBV7-2 | NA | CASSLRQGLSLEQYF | TGTGCCAGCAGCTTAAGGCAGGGGCTTTCCCTCGAGCAGTACTTC
NA | TRBJ2-2 | TRBV7-9 | TRBD2 | CASSLTGGNTGELFF | TGTGCCAGCAGCTTAACGGGGGGGAACACCGGGGAGCTGTTTTTT
NA | TRBJ1-5 | TRBV10-3 | NA | CAISSITDQPQHF | TGTGCCATCAGTTCCATTACAGATCAGCCCCAGCATTTT
NA | TRBJ2-4 | TRBV25-1 | TRBD1 | CASSERGTGNIQYF | TGTGCCAGCAGTGAACGGGGGACAGGGAACATTCAGTACTTC
NA | TRBJ1-2 | TRBV6-1 | NA | CASSPDRLYGYTF | TGTGCCAGCAGTCCGGACAGACTCTATGGCTACACCTTC
NA | TRBJ2-1 | TRBV6-5 | TRBD2 | CASSWGLAYNEQFF | TGTGCCAGCAGTTGGGGACTAGCCTACAATGAGCAGTTCTTC
NA | TRBJ2-1 | TRBV29-1 | TRBD2 | CSATSEFSYNEQFF | TGCAGCGCGACTAGCGAGTTTTCCTACAATGAGCAGTTCTTC
NA | TRBJ2-4 | TRBV7-9 | TRBD2 | CASSMGLAGGDSRHIQYF | TGTGCCAGCAGTATGGGACTAGCGGGGGGTGATTCCCGGCACATTCAGTACTTC
NA | TRBJ1-4 | TRBV7-2 | NA | CASSLSTALREKLFF | TGTGCCAGCAGCTTATCGACGGCCTTGCGGGAAAAACTGTTTTTT
NA | TRBJ1-5 | TRBV10-3 | TRBD1 | CAISDLDRGGQPQHF | TGTGCCATCAGTGACCTCGACAGGGGAGGTCAGCCCCAGCATTTT
NA | TRBJ1-1 | TRBV19 | NA | CASSIEGTAGEAFF | TGTGCCAGTAGTATAGAGGGTACGGCGGGTGAAGCTTTCTTT
NA | TRBJ2-5 | TRBV4-2 | TRBD1 | CASSQEMGQRGAETQYF | TGTGCCAGCAGCCAAGAGATGGGACAGAGGGGCGCGGAGACCCAGTACTTC
NA | TRBJ1-1 | TRBV19 | TRBD1 | CASIYRGGSTEAFF | TGTGCCAGTATCTACAGGGGCGGTTCCACTGAAGCTTTCTTT
NA | TRBJ1-4 | TRBV4-3 | TRBD1 | CASSQATGTGNEKLFF | TGCGCCAGCAGCCAAGCAACCGGGACAGGGAACGAAAAACTGTTTTTT
NA | TRBJ1-1 | TRBV11-3 | TRBD1 | CASSTDRVLLNTEAFF | TGTGCCAGCAGCACGGACAGGGTCCTTTTGAACACTGAAGCTTTCTTT
NA | TRBJ2-5 | TRBV7-9 | NA | CASSLAFGQQETQYF | TGTGCCAGCAGCTTAGCGTTCGGACAGCAAGAGACCCAGTACTTC
NA | TRBJ1-2 | TRBV5-6 | NA | CASSSAGVSYGYTF | TGTGCCAGCAGCTCTGCCGGGGTCAGCTATGGCTACACCTTC
NA | TRBJ2-7 | TRBV4-3 | TRBD2 | CASSQLAGPSYEQYF | TGCGCCAGCAGCCAGCTAGCGGGTCCCTCCTACGAGCAGTACTTC
NA | TRBJ1-4 | TRBV5-4 | TRBD1 | CASSPPGPGTGKLFF | TGTGCCAGCAGCCCGCCGGGCCCGGGGACAGGCAAACTGTTTTTT
once | TRBJ1-4 | TRBV5-4 | NA | CASSPWPGVATNEKLFF | TGTGCCAGCAGCCCATGGCCCGGGGTTGCAACTAATGAAAAACTGTTTTTT
NA | TRBJ1-2 | TRBV30 | NA | CAWSVGAKYGYTF | TGTGCCTGGAGTGTGGGGGCGAAATATGGCTACACCTTC
NA | TRBJ2-2 | TRBV5-5 | TRBD1 | CASSLEGQGAANTGELFF | TGTGCCAGCAGCTTGGAGGGACAGGGAGCCGCGAACACCGGGGAGCTGTTTTTT
once | TRBJ1-2 | TRBV27 | NA | CASSQTGNYGYTF | TGTGCCAGCAGTCAAACAGGAAACTATGGCTACACCTTC
NA | TRBJ2-7 | TRBV18 | TRBD2 | CASSPGGGEQYF | TGTGCCAGCTCACCAGGGGGGGGCGAGCAGTACTTC
NA | TRBJ1-2 | TRBV15 | NA | CATSSPRSEGSNYGYTF | TGTGCCACCAGCAGCCCTCGGTCAGAGGGATCTAACTATGGCTACACCTTC
NA | TRBJ1-6 | TRBV27 | NA | CASSIGGSSPPLHF | TGTGCCAGCAGTATCGGGGGGAGTTCGCCACCCCTCCACTTT
once | TRBJ2-1 | TRBV7-9 | NA | CASSLLFTGGGNEQFF | TGTGCCAGCAGCTTATTGTTTACAGGGGGGGGAAATGAGCAGTTCTTC
NA | TRBJ1-2 | TRBV7-2 | NA | CASSPTDTINYGYTF | TGTGCCAGCAGCCCGACAGATACAATAAACTATGGCTACACCTTC
NA | TRBJ2-1 | TRBV25-1 | NA | CASSALTSRQVRNNEQFF | TGTGCCAGCAGTGCCCTTACTTCCAGACAGGTCAGGAACAATGAGCAGTTCTTC
NA | TRBJ1-1 | TRBV5-1 | TRBD1 | CASRDRGGDTEAFF | TGCGCCAGCAGGGACAGGGGAGGGGACACTGAAGCTTTCTTT
NA | TRBJ2-4 | TRBV29-1 | TRBD2 | CSAIGLAGGRRGNIQYF | TGCAGCGCGATAGGACTAGCGGGGGGGCGGCGCGGAAACATTCAGTACTTC
NA | TRBJ2-7 | TRBV7-2 | TRBD1 | CASSTRTGTGSYEQYF | TGTGCCAGCAGCACGCGTACCGGGACAGGCTCCTACGAGCAGTACTTC
NA | TRBJ2-2 | TRBV19 | TRBD2 | CASSTGGGAVGELFF | TGTGCCAGTAGTACTGGCGGGGGGGCCGTCGGGGAGCTGTTTTTT
NA | TRBJ2-7 | TRBV18 | NA | CASSRQGQGEYEQYF | TGTGCCAGCTCACGCCAGGGTCAAGGCGAGTACGAGCAGTACTTC
NA | TRBJ1-1 | TRBV7-2 | NA | CASSQEQGYTEAFF | TGTGCCAGCAGCCAAGAACAGGGTTACACTGAAGCTTTCTTT
NA | TRBJ1-3 | TRBV5-8 | NA | CASSPRSGGNTIYF | TGTGCCAGCAGCCCACGGTCGGGGGGAAACACCATATATTTT
NA | TRBJ1-6 | TRBV30 | TRBD1 | CAWRPRGDSYNSPLHF | TGTGCCTGGAGACCAAGGGGGGACAGTTATAATTCACCCCTCCACTTT
NA | TRBJ2-1 | TRBV5-6 | NA | CASNFPGSFRGYNEQFF | TGTGCCAGCAACTTCCCCGGATCCTTCCGGGGGTACAATGAGCAGTTCTTC